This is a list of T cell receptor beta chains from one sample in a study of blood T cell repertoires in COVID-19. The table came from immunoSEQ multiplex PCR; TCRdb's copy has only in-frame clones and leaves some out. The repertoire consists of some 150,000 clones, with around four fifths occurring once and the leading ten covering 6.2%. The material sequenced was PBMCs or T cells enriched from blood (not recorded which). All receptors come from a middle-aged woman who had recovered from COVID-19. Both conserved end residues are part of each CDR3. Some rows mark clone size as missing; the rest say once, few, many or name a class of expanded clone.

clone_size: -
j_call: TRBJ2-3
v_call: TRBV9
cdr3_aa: CASSVALSSGPFSTDTQYF

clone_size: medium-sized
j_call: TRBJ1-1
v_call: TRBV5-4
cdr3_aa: CASSPTGNTEAFF

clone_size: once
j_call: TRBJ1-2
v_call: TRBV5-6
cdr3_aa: CASSPQDNGYTF

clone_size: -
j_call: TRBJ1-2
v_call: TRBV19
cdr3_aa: CASSRAGPNYGYTF

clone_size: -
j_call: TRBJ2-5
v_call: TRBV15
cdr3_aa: CATSRDLGGETQYF

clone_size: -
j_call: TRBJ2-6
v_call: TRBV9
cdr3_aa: CASSVSRVTFRSGANVLTF

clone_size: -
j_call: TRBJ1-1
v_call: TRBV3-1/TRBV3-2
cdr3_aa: CASSRGRGQGRAFF

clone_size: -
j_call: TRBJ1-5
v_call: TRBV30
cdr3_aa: CAWSERQGGQPQHF

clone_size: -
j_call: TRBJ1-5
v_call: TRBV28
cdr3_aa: CASSLSGNNQPQHF

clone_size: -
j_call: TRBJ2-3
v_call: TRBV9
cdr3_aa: CARSAGGGPDTQYF

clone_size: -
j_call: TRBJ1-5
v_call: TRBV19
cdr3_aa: CASSRATGFNQPQHF

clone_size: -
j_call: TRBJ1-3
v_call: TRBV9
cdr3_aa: CASGGTGAGNTIYF

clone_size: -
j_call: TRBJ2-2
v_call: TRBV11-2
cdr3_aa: CASNTNRRELFF

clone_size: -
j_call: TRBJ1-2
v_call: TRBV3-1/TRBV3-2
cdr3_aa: CASSTQNYGYTF

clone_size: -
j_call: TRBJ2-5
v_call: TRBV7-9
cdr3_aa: CASSLVGLNDAQETQYF

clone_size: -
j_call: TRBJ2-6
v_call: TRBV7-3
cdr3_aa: CASTEQVSGANVLTF

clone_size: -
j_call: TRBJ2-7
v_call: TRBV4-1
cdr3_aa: CASSPSDWTYEQYF

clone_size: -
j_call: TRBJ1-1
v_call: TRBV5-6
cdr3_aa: CASSLAVGRQGGTFF

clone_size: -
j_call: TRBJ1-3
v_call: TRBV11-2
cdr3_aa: CASMSIRGRGNTIYF

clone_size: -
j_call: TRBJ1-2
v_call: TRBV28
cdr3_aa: CASSFGQNYGYTF

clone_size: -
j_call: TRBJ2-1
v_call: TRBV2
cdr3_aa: CASSSEGAPREQFF

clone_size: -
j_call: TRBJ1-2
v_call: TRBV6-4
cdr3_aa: CASRSNRDYGYTF

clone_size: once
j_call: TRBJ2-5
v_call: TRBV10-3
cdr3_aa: CAISDLDRRTEETQYF

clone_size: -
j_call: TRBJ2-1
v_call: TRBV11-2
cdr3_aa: CASSLLRGYNEQFF

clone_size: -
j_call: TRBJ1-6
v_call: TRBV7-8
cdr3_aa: CASSLVNSPLHF

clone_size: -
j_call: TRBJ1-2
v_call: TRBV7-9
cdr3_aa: CASNPTYGMDYGYTF

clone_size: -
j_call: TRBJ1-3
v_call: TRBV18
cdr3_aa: CASSPRQQGSGNTIYF

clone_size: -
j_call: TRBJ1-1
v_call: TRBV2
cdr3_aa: CASSATVSEAFF

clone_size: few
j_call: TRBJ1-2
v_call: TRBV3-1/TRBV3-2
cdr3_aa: CASSQPRGRNTF

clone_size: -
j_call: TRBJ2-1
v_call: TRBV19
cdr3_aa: CASSYRGPYNEQFF

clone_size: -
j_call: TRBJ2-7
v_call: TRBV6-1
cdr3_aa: CASSEGTGVFSYEQYF

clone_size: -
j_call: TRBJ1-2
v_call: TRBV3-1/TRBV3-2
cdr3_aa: CASSQVGFSGYTF

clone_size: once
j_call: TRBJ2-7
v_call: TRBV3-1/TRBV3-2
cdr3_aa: CASSPYSGLTYEQYF

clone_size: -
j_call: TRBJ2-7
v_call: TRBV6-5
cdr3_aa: CASSYLGGGSYEQYF

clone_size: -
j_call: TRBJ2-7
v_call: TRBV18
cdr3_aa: CASSPPGALREQYF

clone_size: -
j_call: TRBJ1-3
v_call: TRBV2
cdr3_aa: CASIPDTSSGNTIYF

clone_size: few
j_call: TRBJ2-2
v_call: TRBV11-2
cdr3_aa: CASKGLSGRATGELFF

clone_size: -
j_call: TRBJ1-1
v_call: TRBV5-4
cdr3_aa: CASKPGQGGEAFF

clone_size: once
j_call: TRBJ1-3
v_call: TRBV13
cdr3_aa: CASSSAGLEDTIYF

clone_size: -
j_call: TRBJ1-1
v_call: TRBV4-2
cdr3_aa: CASSQGQTNTEAFF

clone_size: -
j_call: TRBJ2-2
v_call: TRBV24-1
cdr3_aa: CATSDSGRANTGELFF

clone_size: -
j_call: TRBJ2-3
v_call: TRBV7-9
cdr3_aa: CASSTGFRASDTQYF

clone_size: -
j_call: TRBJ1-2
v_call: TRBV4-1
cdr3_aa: CASSQDPGQGRSGYTF

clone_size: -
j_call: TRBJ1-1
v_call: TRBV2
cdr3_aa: CASSGGTEAFF

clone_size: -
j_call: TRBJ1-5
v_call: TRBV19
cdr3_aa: CASTQGTGGNQPQHF

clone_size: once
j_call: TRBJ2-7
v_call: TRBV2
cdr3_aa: CASTGWDSPWEQYF

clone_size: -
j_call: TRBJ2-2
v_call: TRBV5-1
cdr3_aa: CASTRGHTGELFF

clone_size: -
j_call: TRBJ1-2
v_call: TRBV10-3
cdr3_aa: CAITQDQGLYGYTF

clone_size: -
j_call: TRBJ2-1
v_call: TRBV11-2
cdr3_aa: CASSLGATGGYEQFF